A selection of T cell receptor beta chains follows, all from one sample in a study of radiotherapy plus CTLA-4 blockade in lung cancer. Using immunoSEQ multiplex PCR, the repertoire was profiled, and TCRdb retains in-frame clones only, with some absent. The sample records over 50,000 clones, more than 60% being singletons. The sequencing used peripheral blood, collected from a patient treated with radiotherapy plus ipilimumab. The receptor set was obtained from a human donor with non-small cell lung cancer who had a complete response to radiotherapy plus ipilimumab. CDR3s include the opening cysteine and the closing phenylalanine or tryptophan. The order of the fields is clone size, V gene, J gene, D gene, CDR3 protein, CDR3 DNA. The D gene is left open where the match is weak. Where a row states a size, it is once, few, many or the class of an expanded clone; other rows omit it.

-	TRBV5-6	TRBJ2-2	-	CASSPYRRDGELFF	TGTGCCAGCAGCCCCTACAGGAGGGACGGGGAGCTGTTTTTT
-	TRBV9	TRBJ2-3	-	CASSSLGQGDTQYF	TGTGCCAGCAGTTCCTTGGGACAAGGAGATACGCAGTATTTT
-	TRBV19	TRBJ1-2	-	CASSIFGAGWGYTF	TGTGCCAGTAGTATCTTCGGGGCGGGATGGGGCTACACCTTC
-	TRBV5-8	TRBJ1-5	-	CASSLGAGSGYNQPQHF	TGTGCCAGCAGCTTGGGGGCGGGTTCGGGGTACAATCAGCCCCAGCATTTT
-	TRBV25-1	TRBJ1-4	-	CASSEYIGAMAPKLFF	TGTGCCAGCAGTGAATATATAGGGGCTATGGCCCCAAAACTGTTTTTT
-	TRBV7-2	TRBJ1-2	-	CASSSHGGPYGYTF	TGTGCCAGCAGCTCCCACGGGGGGCCCTATGGCTACACCTTC
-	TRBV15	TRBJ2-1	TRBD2	CATSRTSGYNEQFF	TGTGCCACCAGCAGGACTAGCGGCTACAATGAGCAGTTCTTC
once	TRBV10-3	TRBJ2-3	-	CAIRRESTDTQYF	TGTGCCATCAGACGGGAGAGCACAGATACGCAGTATTTT
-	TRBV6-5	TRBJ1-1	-	CASSYSRQNTEAFF	TGTGCCAGCAGTTACTCGAGGCAGAACACTGAAGCTTTCTTT
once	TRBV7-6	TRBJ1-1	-	CASSLADTGYTEAFF	TGTGCCAGCAGCTTAGCTGATACGGGGTACACTGAAGCTTTCTTT